Listed below are T cell receptor beta chains from one sample, sequenced in a study of blood T cell repertoires in COVID-19. The repertoire was sequenced with immunoSEQ multiplex PCR; TCRdb's copy has only in-frame clones and lacks some. The repertoire includes fewer than 80,000 clones, over 65% of them detected once, and 14% sits in the top ten. The sample consisted of peripheral blood. All receptors come from a man aged 60-69 years with COVID-19, enrolled during active disease. The CDR3 runs from the conserved cysteine through the conserved F or W. A D gene is named only where the DNA matches it firmly. Clone size appears in some rows only: once, few, many, or a class for an expanded clone.

d_call,clone_size,j_call,v_call,cdr3_aa,cdr3_nt
TRBD1,.,TRBJ2-3,TRBV24-1,CATSDPGTGPLNTQYF,TGTGCCACCAGTGATCCCGGGACAGGGCCTCTTAATACGCAGTATTTT
.,few,TRBJ1-1,TRBV2,CASKTSGNRAEAFF,TGTGCCAGCAAAACTTCCGGAAACAGGGCTGAAGCTTTCTTT
.,.,TRBJ2-2,TRBV5-1,CASSLDRVTGELFF,TGCGCCAGCAGCTTGGACAGGGTCACCGGGGAGCTGTTTTTT
.,.,TRBJ2-7,TRBV3-1/TRBV3-2,CASSQDGGAYEQYF,TGTGCCAGCAGCCAAGATGGCGGAGCCTACGAGCAGTACTTC
.,.,TRBJ2-1,TRBV28,CASSSPLNEQFF,TGTGCCAGCAGTTCCCCCCTGAATGAGCAGTTCTTC
.,.,TRBJ2-2,TRBV24-1,CATGSSNTGELFF,TGTGCCACTGGTAGCAGTAACACCGGGGAGCTGTTTTTT
TRBD2,few,TRBJ2-1,TRBV29-1,CSIGGSGSVWNEQFF,TGCAGCATTGGGGGCAGCGGGAGCGTGTGGAATGAGCAGTTCTTC
TRBD1,.,TRBJ1-1,TRBV27,CASRPGTANTEAFF,TGTGCCAGCAGGCCCGGGACAGCGAACACTGAAGCTTTCTTT
.,.,TRBJ1-2,TRBV6-1,CASSESLGYTF,TGTGCCAGCAGTGAATCTCTCGGCTACACCTTC
.,.,TRBJ1-5,TRBV5-6,CASSFSTGNQPQHF,TGTGCCAGCAGCTTTTCGACAGGCAATCAGCCCCAGCATTTT
.,medium-sized,TRBJ2-7,TRBV4-2,CASSQLLLTRTYEQYF,TGTGCCAGCAGCCAACTCCTTCTGACTCGAACCTACGAGCAGTACTTC
.,.,TRBJ1-6,TRBV6-6,CASSLAGYNSPLHF,TGTGCCAGCAGTTTAGCAGGGTATAATTCACCCCTCCACTTT
.,.,TRBJ2-2,TRBV29-1,CSVSGSRELFF,TGCAGCGTTTCAGGCAGCCGGGAGCTGTTTTTT
.,.,TRBJ1-5,TRBV27,CASSWGGVSNQPQHF,TGTGCCAGCAGTTGGGGAGGGGTGAGCAATCAGCCCCAGCATTTT
.,.,TRBJ1-5,TRBV9,CASSLRGSLDQPQHF,TGTGCCAGCAGCCTTAGGGGGTCTCTAGATCAGCCCCAGCATTTT
TRBD2,.,TRBJ2-5,TRBV29-1,CSVGEGGQETQYF,TGCAGCGTGGGGGAGGGCGGCCAAGAGACCCAGTACTTC
.,.,TRBJ2-1,TRBV5-3,CARSSRDKAFF,TGTGCCAGAAGCTCCCGGGACAAGGCATTCTTC
TRBD1,.,TRBJ2-5,TRBV5-6,CASSPRQGEGETQYF,TGTGCCAGCAGCCCCCGACAGGGGGAAGGGGAGACCCAGTACTTC
.,few,TRBJ1-1,TRBV5-6,CASTVQGNTEAFF,TGTGCCAGCACCGTTCAGGGGAACACTGAAGCTTTCTTT
TRBD2,.,TRBJ2-1,TRBV27,CASSKPGLKEEQFF,TGTGCCAGCAGCAAGCCGGGACTAAAGGAAGAGCAGTTCTTC
.,.,TRBJ2-3,TRBV5-1,CASSLEASGNTDTQYF,TGCGCCAGCAGCTTGGAGGCATCAGGGAACACAGATACGCAGTATTTT
.,.,TRBJ1-2,TRBV28,CASSLPPSGIYGYTF,TGTGCCAGCAGTTTGCCCCCCTCGGGAATCTATGGCTACACCTTC
.,.,TRBJ2-5,TRBV11-2,CASTLGAARETQYF,TGTGCCAGCACCCTAGGGGCGGCCCGGGAGACCCAGTACTTC
TRBD2,.,TRBJ2-1,TRBV29-1,CSVARSGGSYNEQFF,TGCAGCGTGGCCCGTAGCGGGGGCTCCTACAATGAGCAGTTCTTC
TRBD1,.,TRBJ2-1,TRBV12-5,CASALDRGSYNEQFF,TGTGCTAGTGCCCTAGACAGGGGTTCCTACAATGAGCAGTTCTTC
.,.,TRBJ1-1,TRBV19,CASSILTGEAFF,TGTGCCAGTAGTATTTTGACAGGAGAAGCTTTCTTT
.,.,TRBJ2-5,TRBV6-1,CASSEEFGDQETQYF,TGTGCCAGCAGTGAAGAATTCGGGGATCAAGAGACCCAGTACTTC
.,.,TRBJ2-2,TRBV7-9,CASTRAGTGELFF,TGTGCCTCGACCAGGGCGGGGACCGGGGAGCTGTTTTTT